This TCR beta chain was sequenced for a study of OX40 agonist ivuxolimab in advanced cancers. Between the trimmed V and J ends, which lost 1 base and 7 bases, there was a span of 13 bases. This CDR3 has 15 residues. Germline CDR1 reads SGHTA; CDR2 reads FQGNSA. Clones were sequenced by immunoSEQ multiplex PCR, and TCRdb holds only the in-frame ones, with some missing. The sample records 120,000 or so clones, over 85% being singletons. Sequencing used CD4+ or CD8+ T cells sorted from blood, obtained in a trial of the OX40 agonist ivuxolimab. The origin of this receptor is an adult with an advanced solid tumor such as melanoma, head and neck, liver or kidney cancer. The chain combines TRBV7-2 with TRBJ2-2; no clear D. CDR3 sequence: CASSLVASSNGELFF. The CDR3 DNA reads as TGTGCCAGCAGCTTAGTTGCTAGTAGTAACGGGGAGCTGTTTTTT.